This T cell receptor (beta chain) comes out of a study of CD8 T cells in ankylosing spondylitis. The study, taken as a whole, reports: Certain motif variants had earlier appeared in reactive arthritis synovial fluid and blood. It was reported that disease-linked clones were significantly enriched in matched ankylosing spondylitis synovial fluid. What seemed typical of ankylosing spondylitis blood was a TCR beta motif built from several highly homologous variants.

This clonotype has at least ten counts. Its antigen is unidentified. The CDR3 sequence is 17 residues long. Per the germline V gene, CDR1 is MDHEN and CDR2 is SYDVKM. With V trimmed by 2 bases and J by 9 bases, 12 bases remained unmatched. TCRdb passed the 5' RACE reads through MiXCR, listing each CDR3 protein once. The sample has about 400,000 distinct CDR3 sequences, approximately 20% seen once. Sequenced material: blood, either unsorted or a sorted T cell fraction (not recorded which). The source of this sequence is a male donor with ankylosing spondylitis. The chain recombines TRBV28 with TRBJ2-1; TRBD2 aligns across 11 bases. The CDR3 region has the DNA TGTGCCAGCAGTTTACAAGCTAGCGGGAGGACAGGTACTGAGCAGTTCTTC. Its translation is CASSLQASGRTGTEQFF.